This TCR beta chain comes out of a study of blood T cell repertoires in COVID-19. On the study more broadly: Sources were T cells, B-cell-depleted T cells, or PBMCs; the material itself was cDNA or gDNA.

The ends lost 3 bases at V and 4 bases at J; junction bases unmatched: 6. The CDR3 covers 15 residues. CDR1 is SGHTA, CDR2 FQGNSA, per germline. In the original workflow: Reference gene primers were amplified, and this amplification served to estimate nucleated cell counts. Profiled with immunoSEQ multiplex PCR; TCRdb holds only in-frame clones, not every one. The DNA was the basis for D and trimming; V, J and clone size are from that table. In the table there are roughly 390,000 clones, around 87% of which are singletons. This clone has a single count. Patients from Seattle were sampled longitudinally, starting during active infection.

The V call is TRBV7-2, the J call TRBJ1-3; 7 nucleotides agree with TRBD1. Material: peripheral blood. The sequence came from a woman in her 30s with COVID-19, enrolled during active disease. CDR3 protein: CASSLTGSDGNTIYF. In nucleotides, the CDR3 is TGTGCCAGCAGCTTGACAGGGTCGGACGGAAACACCATATATTTT.